Listed below are T cell receptor beta chains from one sample, sequenced in a study of graft-versus-host responses after intestinal transplantation. Using immunoSEQ multiplex PCR, the repertoire was profiled, and TCRdb retains in-frame clones only, with some absent. This table has several thousand clones, around nine tenths appearing once. The sample here was PBMCs, taken around 90 days after transplant. These receptors originate from a human patient who received an intestinal transplant, so some T cells may come from the graft donor. CDR3s leave out the opening cysteine and the closing phenylalanine or tryptophan.

v_gene: TRBV2
j_gene: TRBJ2-1
CDR3aa: ASTGPSGHNNEQF

v_gene: TRBV2
j_gene: TRBJ2-7
CDR3aa: ASLAGVDEQY

v_gene: TRBV4-1
j_gene: TRBJ1-3
CDR3aa: ASSQAQFSGNTIY

v_gene: TRBV5-1
j_gene: TRBJ1-2
CDR3aa: ASSLLGFKDYGYT

v_gene: TRBV28
j_gene: TRBJ1-5
CDR3aa: ASSFYRGSNQPQH

v_gene: TRBV4-2
j_gene: TRBJ1-4
CDR3aa: ASSQDRGQGSEKLF

v_gene: TRBV5-3
j_gene: TRBJ1-1
CDR3aa: ASSGEGIMNTEAF

v_gene: TRBV6-5
j_gene: TRBJ1-4
CDR3aa: ASSPGGAGKLF

v_gene: TRBV6-5
j_gene: TRBJ2-1
CDR3aa: ATKRPGQIRNEQF

v_gene: TRBV7-9
j_gene: TRBJ2-1
CDR3aa: ASSPSLYREQF

v_gene: TRBV7-9
j_gene: TRBJ2-1
CDR3aa: ASSSPGYNEQF

v_gene: TRBV7-8
j_gene: TRBJ1-3
CDR3aa: ASSSGHARGNTIY

v_gene: TRBV13
j_gene: TRBJ1-1
CDR3aa: ASSSRGRSESEAF

v_gene: TRBV4-1
j_gene: TRBJ2-3
CDR3aa: ASSQWGDGLSTDTQY

v_gene: TRBV19
j_gene: TRBJ2-3
CDR3aa: ASRTGLDTQY

v_gene: TRBV4-2
j_gene: TRBJ1-3
CDR3aa: ASSQDHGAGGNTIY

v_gene: TRBV4-2
j_gene: TRBJ2-1
CDR3aa: ASSQADRLNNEQF

v_gene: TRBV19
j_gene: TRBJ2-2
CDR3aa: ATPAGKNTGELF

v_gene: TRBV25-1
j_gene: TRBJ1-4
CDR3aa: ASRGTYNEKLF

v_gene: TRBV5-1
j_gene: TRBJ2-7
CDR3aa: ASSGPGQGNRGSSYEQY

v_gene: TRBV7-9
j_gene: TRBJ2-2
CDR3aa: ASRTTGTSGGAGELF

v_gene: TRBV7-9
j_gene: TRBJ1-1
CDR3aa: ASSKDTEAF

v_gene: TRBV7-7
j_gene: TRBJ2-3
CDR3aa: ASSPAEGVTDTQY

v_gene: TRBV7-2
j_gene: TRBJ2-7
CDR3aa: ASSPYKTIAYEQY

v_gene: TRBV6-6
j_gene: TRBJ2-2
CDR3aa: ASSPQGDTGELF

v_gene: TRBV6-1
j_gene: TRBJ2-1
CDR3aa: ASSPLSRVGNEQF